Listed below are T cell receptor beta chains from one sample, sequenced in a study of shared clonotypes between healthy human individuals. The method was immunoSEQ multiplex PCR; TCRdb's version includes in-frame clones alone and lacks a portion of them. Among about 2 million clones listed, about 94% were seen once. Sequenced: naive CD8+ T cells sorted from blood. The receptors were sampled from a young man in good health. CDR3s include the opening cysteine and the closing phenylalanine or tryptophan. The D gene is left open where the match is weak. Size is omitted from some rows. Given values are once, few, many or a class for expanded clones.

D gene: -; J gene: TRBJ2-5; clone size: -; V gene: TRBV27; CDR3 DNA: TGTGCCAGCAGTCCTATCGGAGCTAGAGGCACAGAGACCCAGTACTTC; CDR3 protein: CASSPIGARGTETQYF
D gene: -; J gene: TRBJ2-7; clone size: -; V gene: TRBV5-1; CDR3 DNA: TGCGCCAGCAGCTTGGCCGGGGGTCCCTCCTACGAGCAGTACTTC; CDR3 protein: CASSLAGGPSYEQYF
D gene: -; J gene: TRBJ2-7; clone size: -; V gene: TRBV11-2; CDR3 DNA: TGTGCCAGCAGCGCAAACAGCGCCGTGTGGGAGCAGTACTTC; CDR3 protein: CASSANSAVWEQYF
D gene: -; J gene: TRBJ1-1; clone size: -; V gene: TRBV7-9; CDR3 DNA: TGTGCCAGCAGTCCCGGGGGGAACACTGAAGCTTTCTTT; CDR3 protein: CASSPGGNTEAFF
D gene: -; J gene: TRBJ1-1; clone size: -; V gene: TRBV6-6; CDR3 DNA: TGTGCTTCGAACACTGAAGCTTTCTTT; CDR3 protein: CASNTEAFF
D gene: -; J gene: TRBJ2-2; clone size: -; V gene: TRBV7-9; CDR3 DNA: TGTGCCAGCGGGGGGGCCTCCCCCGGGGAGCTGTTTTTT; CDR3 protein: CASGGASPGELFF
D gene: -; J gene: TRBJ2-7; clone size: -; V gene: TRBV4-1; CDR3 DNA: TGCGCCAGCAGCCAAAGACTCCCGAAAAGTGACGAGCAGTACTTC; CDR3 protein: CASSQRLPKSDEQYF
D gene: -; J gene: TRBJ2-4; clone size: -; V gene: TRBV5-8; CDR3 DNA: TGTGCCAGCGAGGAGGGGACGGCCAAAAACATTCAGTACTTC; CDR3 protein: CASEEGTAKNIQYF
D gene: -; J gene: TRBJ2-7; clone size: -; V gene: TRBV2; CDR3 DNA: TGTGCCAGCAGCACTCAGGTCTACGAGCAGTACTTC; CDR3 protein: CASSTQVYEQYF
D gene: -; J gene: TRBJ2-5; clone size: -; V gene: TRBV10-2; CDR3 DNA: TGCGCCAGCAGTGAATTAGAGGGCCAAGAGACCCAGTACTTC; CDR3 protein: CASSELEGQETQYF
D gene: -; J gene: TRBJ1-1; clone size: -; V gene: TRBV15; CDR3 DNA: TGTGCCACCAGCACCACACTGAACACTGAAGCTTTCTTT; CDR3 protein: CATSTTLNTEAFF
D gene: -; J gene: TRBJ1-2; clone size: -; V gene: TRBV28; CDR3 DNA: TGTGCCAGCAGTTCCGGGGGAGAATACCATGGCTACACCTTC; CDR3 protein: CASSSGGEYHGYTF
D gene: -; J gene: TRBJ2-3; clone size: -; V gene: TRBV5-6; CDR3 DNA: TGTGCCAGCAGCTCATCTTTGGTAGATACGCAGTATTTT; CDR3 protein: CASSSSLVDTQYF
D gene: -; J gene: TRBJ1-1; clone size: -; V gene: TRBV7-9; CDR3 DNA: TGTGCCAGCAGCTTAGGAGGGGGGGACTTGAACACTGAAGCTTTCTTT; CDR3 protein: CASSLGGGDLNTEAFF
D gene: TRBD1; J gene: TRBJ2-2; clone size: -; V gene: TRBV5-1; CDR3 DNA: TGCGCCAGCAGCCCCTGGACAGGAGAAGGCACCGGGGAGCTGTTTTTT; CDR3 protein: CASSPWTGEGTGELFF
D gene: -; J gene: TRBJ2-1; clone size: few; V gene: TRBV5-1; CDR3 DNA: TGCGCCAGCAGCTTGTCCTACAATGAGCAGTTCTTC; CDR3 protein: CASSLSYNEQFF
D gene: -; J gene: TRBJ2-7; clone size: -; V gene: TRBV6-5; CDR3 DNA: TGTGCCAGCAGTACCCCCCTCGAGCAGTACTTC; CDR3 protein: CASSTPLEQYF
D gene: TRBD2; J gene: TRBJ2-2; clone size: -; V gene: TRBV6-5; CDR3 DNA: TGTGCCAGCACCCCGCCGGCGGGAGGGAACGGGGAGCTGTTTTTT; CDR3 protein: CASTPPAGGNGELFF
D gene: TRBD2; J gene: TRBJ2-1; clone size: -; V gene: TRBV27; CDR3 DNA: TGTGCCAGCAGTTTATCGTCTCCTAGCGGGGGTGTAGGCTTTGAGCAGTTCTTC; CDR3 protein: CASSLSSPSGGVGFEQFF
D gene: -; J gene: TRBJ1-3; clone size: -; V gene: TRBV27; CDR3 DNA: TGTGCCAGCAGGCCAACGGGCTCTGGAAACACCATATATTTT; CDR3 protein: CASRPTGSGNTIYF
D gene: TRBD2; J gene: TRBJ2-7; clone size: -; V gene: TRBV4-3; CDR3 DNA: TGCGCCAGCAGCCAAGATGCCGGGGCGGGAGGCCCCACCTACGAGCAGTACTTC; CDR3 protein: CASSQDAGAGGPTYEQYF
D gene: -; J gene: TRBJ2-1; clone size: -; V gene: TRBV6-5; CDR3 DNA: TGTGCCAGCAGTTATAGTGTCCCCTACAATGAGCAGTTCTTC; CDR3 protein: CASSYSVPYNEQFF
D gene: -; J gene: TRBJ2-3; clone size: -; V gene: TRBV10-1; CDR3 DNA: TGCGCCAGCAGTGAGGCTTCAGACTTCACAGATACGCAGTATTTT; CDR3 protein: CASSEASDFTDTQYF
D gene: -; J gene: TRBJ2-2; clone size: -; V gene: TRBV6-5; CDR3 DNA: TGTGCCAGCGGACAGATGACCGGGGAGCTGTTTTTT; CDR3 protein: CASGQMTGELFF
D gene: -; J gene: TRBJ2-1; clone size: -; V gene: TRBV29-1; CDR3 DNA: TGCAGCGTTGAAGGTGGATTTGTCAGCTCCTACAATGAGCAGTTCTTC; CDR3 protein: CSVEGGFVSSYNEQFF
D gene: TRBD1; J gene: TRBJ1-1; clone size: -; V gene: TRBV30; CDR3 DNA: TGTGCCTGGGGGACAGGCCCCATGAACACTGAAGCTTTCTTT; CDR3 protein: CAWGTGPMNTEAFF
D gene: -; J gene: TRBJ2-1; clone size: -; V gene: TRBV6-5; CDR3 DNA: TGTGCCAGCTCCATGGGGGGCTGGAATGAGCAGTTCTTC; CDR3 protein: CASSMGGWNEQFF
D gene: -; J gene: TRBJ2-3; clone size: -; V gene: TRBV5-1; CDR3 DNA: TGCGCCAGCAGCTTGGACCGGACGGCAGTAACTAGCACAGATACGCAGTATTTT; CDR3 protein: CASSLDRTAVTSTDTQYF
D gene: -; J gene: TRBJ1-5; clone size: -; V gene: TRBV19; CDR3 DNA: TGTGCCAGTAGTCCTTATAGCAATCAGCCCCAGCATTTT; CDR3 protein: CASSPYSNQPQHF
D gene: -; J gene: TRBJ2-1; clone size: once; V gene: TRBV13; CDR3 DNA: TGTGCCAGCAGCTTATGGGCAGGGGAAGGCGATGAGCAGTTCTTC; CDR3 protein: CASSLWAGEGDEQFF
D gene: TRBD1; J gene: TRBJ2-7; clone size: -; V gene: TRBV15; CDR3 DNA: TGTGCCACCAGCTGGGACAGGGGGATCGGCTACGAGCAGTACTTC; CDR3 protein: CATSWDRGIGYEQYF
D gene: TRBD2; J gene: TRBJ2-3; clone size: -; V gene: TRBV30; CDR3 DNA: TGTGCCTGGGCCCCGACTAGCGGGAAGGATACGCAGTATTTT; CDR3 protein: CAWAPTSGKDTQYF
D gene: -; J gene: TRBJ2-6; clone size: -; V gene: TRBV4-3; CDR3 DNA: TGCGCCAGCAGCCAAGATCCTACCGGGGCCAACGTCCTGACTTTC; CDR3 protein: CASSQDPTGANVLTF
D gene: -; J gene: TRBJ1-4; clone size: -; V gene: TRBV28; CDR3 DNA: TGTGCCAGCAGTTTATATGGAGAAAATGAAAAACTGTTTTTT; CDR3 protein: CASSLYGENEKLFF
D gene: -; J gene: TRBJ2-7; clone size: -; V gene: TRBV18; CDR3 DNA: TGTGCCAGCTCACCGGGGGGAGGGGGCTACGAGCAGTACTTC; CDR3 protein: CASSPGGGGYEQYF
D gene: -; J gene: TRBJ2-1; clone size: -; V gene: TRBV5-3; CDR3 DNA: TGTGCCAGAAGCAAGGGATGTTACGATGAGCAGTTCTTC; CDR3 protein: CARSKGCYDEQFF
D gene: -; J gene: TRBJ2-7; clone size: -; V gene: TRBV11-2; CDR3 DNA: TGTGCCAGCAGCCCCGGGGGCTCCTACGAGCAGTACTTC; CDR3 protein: CASSPGGSYEQYF
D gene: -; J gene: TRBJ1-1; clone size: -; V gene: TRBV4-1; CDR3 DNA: TGCGCCAGCAGCCAAGTGGCGGGTCAGACTGAAGCTTTCTTT; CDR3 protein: CASSQVAGQTEAFF
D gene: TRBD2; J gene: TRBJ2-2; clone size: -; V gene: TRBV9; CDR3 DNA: TGTGCCAGCAGCCGGGGGGGCGTGAACACCGGGGAGCTGTTTTTT; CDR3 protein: CASSRGGVNTGELFF
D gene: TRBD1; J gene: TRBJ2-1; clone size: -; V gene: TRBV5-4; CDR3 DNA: TGTGCCAGCAGGCCGACAGGGGACGCCTACAATGAGCAGTTCTTC; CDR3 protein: CASRPTGDAYNEQFF
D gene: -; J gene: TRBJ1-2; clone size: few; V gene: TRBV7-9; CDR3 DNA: TGTGCCAGCAGCTTAGGTGATGGCTACACCTTC; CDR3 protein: CASSLGDGYTF
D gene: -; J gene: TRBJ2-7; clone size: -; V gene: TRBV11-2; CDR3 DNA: TGTGCCAGCAGCTCAACCACGGGACCGAGCTCCTACGAGCAGTACTTC; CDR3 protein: CASSSTTGPSSYEQYF
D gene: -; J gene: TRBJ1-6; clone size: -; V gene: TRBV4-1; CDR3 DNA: TGCGCCAGCAGCGATTGGGGGGATTCACCCCTCCACTTT; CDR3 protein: CASSDWGDSPLHF
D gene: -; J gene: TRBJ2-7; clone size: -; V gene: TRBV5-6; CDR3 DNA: TGTGCCAGCAGCGACGTTTCCTACGAGCAGTACTTC; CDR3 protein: CASSDVSYEQYF
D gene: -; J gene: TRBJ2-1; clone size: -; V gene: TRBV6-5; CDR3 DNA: TGTGCCAGCAGTTACGCGACTTCATACAATGAGCAGTTCTTC; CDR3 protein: CASSYATSYNEQFF
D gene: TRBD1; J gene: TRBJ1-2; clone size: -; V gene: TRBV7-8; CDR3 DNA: TGTGCCAGCAGCGTCCGGGACAGCCCGAACTATGGCTACACCTTC; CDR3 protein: CASSVRDSPNYGYTF
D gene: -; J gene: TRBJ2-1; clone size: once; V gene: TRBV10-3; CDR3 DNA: TGTGCCATCGACTCAGCTGGGGGTCAATCCTACAATGAGCAGTTCTTC; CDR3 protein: CAIDSAGGQSYNEQFF
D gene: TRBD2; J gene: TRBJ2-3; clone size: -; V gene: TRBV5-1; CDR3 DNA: TGCGCCAGCAGCACGCCGGGACTAGCGCCGGTTCAGTATTTT; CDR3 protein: CASSTPGLAPVQYF
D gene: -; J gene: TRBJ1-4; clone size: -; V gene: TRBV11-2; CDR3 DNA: TGTGCCAGCAGCTTAGCTGGGGGGAGGGGTGAAAAACTGTTTTTT; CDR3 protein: CASSLAGGRGEKLFF
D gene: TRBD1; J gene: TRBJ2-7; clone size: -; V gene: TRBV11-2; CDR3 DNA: TGTGCCAGCAGCTTAGAAAAGCTGTGGACAGGCTCCCAGGAGCAGTACTTC; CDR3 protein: CASSLEKLWTGSQEQYF
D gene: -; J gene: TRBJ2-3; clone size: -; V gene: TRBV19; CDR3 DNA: TGTGCCAGTAGTATTGGCTCCGGGGAGGCAGATACGCAGTATTTT; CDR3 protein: CASSIGSGEADTQYF
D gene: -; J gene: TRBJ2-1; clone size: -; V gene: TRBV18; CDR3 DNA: TGTGCCAGCTCACTGGGGGCTTACAATGAGCAGTTCTTC; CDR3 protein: CASSLGAYNEQFF
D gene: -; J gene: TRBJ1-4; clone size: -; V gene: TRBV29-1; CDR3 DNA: TGCAGCGTTGTTGGGGAGAGGAATGAAAAACTGTTTTTT; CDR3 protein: CSVVGERNEKLFF